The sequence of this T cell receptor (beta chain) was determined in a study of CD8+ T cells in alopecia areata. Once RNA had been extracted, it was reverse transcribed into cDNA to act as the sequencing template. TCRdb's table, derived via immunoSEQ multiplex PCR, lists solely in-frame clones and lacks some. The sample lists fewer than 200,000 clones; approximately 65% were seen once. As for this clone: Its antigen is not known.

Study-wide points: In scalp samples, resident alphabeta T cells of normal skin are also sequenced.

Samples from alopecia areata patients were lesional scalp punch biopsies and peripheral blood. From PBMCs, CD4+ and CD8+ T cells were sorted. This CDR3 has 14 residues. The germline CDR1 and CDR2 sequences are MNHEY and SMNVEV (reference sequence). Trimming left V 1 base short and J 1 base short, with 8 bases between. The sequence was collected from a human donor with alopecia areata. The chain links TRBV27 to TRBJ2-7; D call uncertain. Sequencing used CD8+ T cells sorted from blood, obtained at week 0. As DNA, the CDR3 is TGTGCCAGCAGTTTATTGCCCGCTTCCTACGAGCAGTACTTC. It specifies CASSLLPASYEQYF.